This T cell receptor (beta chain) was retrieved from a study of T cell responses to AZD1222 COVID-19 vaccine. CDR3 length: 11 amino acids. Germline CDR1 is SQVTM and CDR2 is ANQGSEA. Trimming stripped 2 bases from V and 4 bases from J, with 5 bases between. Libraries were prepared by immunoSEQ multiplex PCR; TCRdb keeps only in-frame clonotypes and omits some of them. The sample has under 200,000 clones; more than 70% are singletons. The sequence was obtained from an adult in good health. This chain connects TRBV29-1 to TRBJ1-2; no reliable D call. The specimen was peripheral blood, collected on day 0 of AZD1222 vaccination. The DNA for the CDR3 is TGCAGCGTTGAACAACCCTATGGCTACACCTTC. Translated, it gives CSVEQPYGYTF.